This TCR beta chain appears in the sequencing data of a study of PD-L1 blockade in urothelial cancer. About the study: Bladder-origin urothelial cancer in males described about 85% of the roughly 29 patients. As for prior chemotherapy regimens, patients had received 0 to 3.

Every PCR was spiked with synthetic TCR analog templates. Repertoires were generated with immunoSEQ multiplex PCR, while TCRdb's copy carries only in-frame clones and drops some. The profile shows tens of thousands of clones, 80% to 85% of them singletons. Time point meaning: pretreatment peripheral blood. Disease in patients was locally advanced or metastatic urothelial carcinoma. This CDR3 comprises 13 residues. The junction had 5 bases not matched to a gene; V was cut back by 10 bases and J by 5 bases. Germline values: CDR1 SEHNR, CDR2 FQNEAQ (reference sequence). The TCR comes from a man aged 50 to 59 with urothelial cancer. The J gene is TRBJ2-1, the V gene TRBV7-9; 10 nucleotides line up with TRBD1. The specimen was PBMCs, collected around atezolizumab (anti-PD-L1) treatment. For the CDR3, the DNA is TGTGCCACCGACAGGGGGCTAGACAATGAGCAGTTCTTC. Its translation: CATDRGLDNEQFF. Based on the CDR3 plus reference TRBV7-9 and TRBJ2-1, the full variable domain is DTGVSQNPRHKITKRGQNVTFRCDPISEHNRLYWYRQTLGQGPEFLTYFQNEAQLEKSRLLSDRFSAERPKGSFSTLEIQRTEQGDSAMYLCATDRGLDNEQFFGPGTRLTVL.